This T cell receptor beta chain was captured by sequencing in a study of control samples from healthy donors and cancer patients. TCRdb keeps only in-frame clones here, not all; method: immunoSEQ multiplex PCR. In the table there are about 130,000 clones, 85% to 95% of which are singletons. A single count supports this clone. The clonotype was recovered from a man aged 45-65 years with head and neck cancer. Specimen: PBMCs.

The CDR3 here is CASSLTDRQGEVYGYTF. DNA of the CDR3: TGTGCCAGCAGTTTGACGGACCGACAGGGGGAAGTCTATGGCTACACCTTC. The chain carries TRBV27 and TRBJ1-2, with 9 bases identical to TRBD1. V dropped 3 bases and J dropped 4; count of bases not matched to a gene: 12. The CDR3 spans 17 residues. The germline V gene has CDR1 MNHEY and CDR2 SMNVEV (reference sequence).